The entry that follows covers one T cell receptor (beta chain) sequence. What antigen it recognizes has not been identified. No much larger clonotype is one base removed from it; base qualities were not supplied. This specimen belongs to a study of blood T cell repertoires in COVID-19 (dated by TCRdb to 2018 to 2020). In the study overall: Samples covering the acute and convalescent phases of COVID-19 were provided by collaborators in the United States, Italy and Spain. A freely available public database, intended as a resource for researchers studying the immune response to SARS-CoV-2, is where the repertoires were released. The prospective study material was composed of cDNA or gDNA derived from T cells, B-cell-depleted T cells, or PBMCs. A de-identified subject ID, COVID-19 status, age in years and sex were almost always included in the sample metadata. The dataset comprised deeply sampled blood TCRbeta repertoires from subjects exposed to, actively infected with, or recovered from COVID-19. The samples were drawn from two sources: the first 160 participants of the ongoing ImmuneRACE study, and 1,254 subjects contributed by 6 global collaborators. Where available, HLA class I and class II types were taken from metadata supplied by the sample provider and were not determined by assay-based typing. Overall study results and their limits: The amount of clinical and demographic metadata varied by source and participant and was provided uncurated.

Counted from cysteine to phenylalanine, this CDR3 has 11 amino acids. Only CDR3 DNA remains: 33 bases, in frame from the first base. According to the germline V gene (reference sequence), CDR1 reads PRHDT and CDR2 reads FYEKMQ. The V end loses 4 bases and the J end loses 7 bases, and a stretch of 8 bases separates them. Enrolling through a virtual design, the prospective study's participants ranged in age from roughly 18 to 89 years and lived across 20 to 25 United States geographic areas. Cohort assignment in the prospective study relied on participant-reported clinical history from a screening survey and a study questionnaire. Recovered participants in ImmuneRACE Cohort 3 were defined as having two consecutive negative NP/OP PCR tests, clearance from a healthcare professional, or resolution of symptoms. Mobile phlebotomists in the prospective study collected whole blood, serum and a nasopharyngeal or oropharyngeal swab from every participant. Prospective study participants could optionally give additional blood draws and questionnaires over an approximately 2-month period. Before DNA extraction, prospective study blood samples were shipped either frozen or at room temperature.

TCRbeta CDR3 regions were amplified from genomic DNA by means of the immunoSEQ Assay, a bias-controlled multiplex PCR. Regarding the original processing steps: Within the assay, amplification of reference gene primers was used to estimate how many nucleated cells each sample contained. To quantify the absolute abundance of each unique TCRbeta CDR3 rearrangement, sequence reads were collapsed and filtered. Productive Simpson clonality was computed per sample as the square root of Simpson's diversity index over productive rearrangements. TCRdb took over this immuneACCESS table, retaining in-frame rearrangements with V and J assigned. Such tables are incomplete; in checked studies, under half of the missing clones stem from an unresolved V gene, and the remainder is unexplained. V, J and clone size derive from that table, while D and trimming were established from the DNA sequence. The sample table shows some 350,000 clones, and approximately 90% are seen once. Of the sample, roughly 1% is held by the ten largest clones.

Here the chain combines TRBV13 and TRBJ2-7; confidence is insufficient to name the D gene. Source material: PBMCs or T cells enriched from blood (not recorded which). The clonotype was recovered from a young man who had recovered from COVID-19. The bases read TGTGCCAGCAGCTCCCACACGGAGCAGTACTTC. This yields the protein CASSSHTEQYF. The full variable domain, completed from the reference TRBV13 and TRBJ2-7 proteins outside the CDR3, reads AAGVIQSPRHLIKEKRETATLKCYPIPRHDTVYWYQQGPGQDPQFLISFYEKMQSDKGSIPDRFSAQQFSDYHSELNMSSLELGDSALYFCASSSHTEQYFGPGTRLTVT.